Listed here are 16 T cell receptor beta chains from one sample, sequenced in a study of T cell responses to AZD1222 COVID-19 vaccine. Libraries were prepared by immunoSEQ multiplex PCR; TCRdb keeps only in-frame clonotypes and omits some of them. Among about 140,000 clones listed, over 85% were seen once. This specimen was peripheral blood, taken 28 days after the second AZD1222 dose. These receptors all come from an adult who received the AZD1222 COVID-19 vaccine.

The chain carries TRBV6-5 and TRBJ1-1, with 7 bases matching TRBD1. The CDR3 totals 13 residues. In germline, CDR1 is MNHEY, CDR2 SVGAGI. V dropped 7 bases and J dropped 4; count of bases not matched to a gene: 6. The CDR3 protein is CASIPGGGTEAFF. The CDR3 nucleotides are TGTGCCAGCATCCCAGGGGGAGGCACTGAAGCTTTCTTT.

The rearrangement links TRBV4-2 to TRBJ2-7; a weak D match, TRBD2 (5 bases). The V end lost 0 bases, the J end lost 2 bases, and 8 bases lay between the germline ends. CDR3 length: 14 amino acids. CDR1 LGHNA and CDR2 YNFKEQ come from the germline V gene. In DNA, the CDR3 is TGTGCCAGCAGCCAAGATTCTAGCACCTACGAGCAGTACTTC. As protein: CASSQDSSTYEQYF.

The chain joins TRBV5-1 to TRBJ2-3; tentatively, D is TRBD2 (5 bases). The CDR3 is made up of 14 amino acids. Germline assignment: CDR1 SGHRS and CDR2 YFSETQ. V gave up 5 bases and J gave up 2 bases, with 12 bases separating them. CDR3 in amino acids: CASRNGELTDTQYF. DNA of the CDR3: TGCGCCAGCAGAAATGGGGAGCTCACAGATACGCAGTATTTT.

The chain carries TRBV5-1 and TRBJ2-3; 7 bases match TRBD1. The germline V gene encodes CDR1 SGHRS and CDR2 YFSETQ. The CDR3 is 17 amino acids. Unmatched junction bases numbered 12, after V lost 0 bases and J lost 5 bases. CDR3 nucleotides: TGCGCCAGCAGCTTGGCCCCTGGGACAGTCAACAAAGATACGCAGTATTTT. Translation gives CASSLAPGTVNKDTQYF.

This clone occurred once. J is TRBJ1-3 and V is TRBV4-1; D is perhaps TRBD1 (5 bases). CDR1 is MGHRA and CDR2 is YSYEKL in the germline V gene. The ends were cut back, 3 bases at V and 0 bases at J, with 15 bases in the middle. The CDR3 is 17 residues long. CDR3 sequence: CASSQGQIYSSGNTIYF. CDR3 bases: TGCGCCAGCAGCCAGGGGCAGATCTACTCCTCTGGAAACACCATATATTTT.

The chain employs TRBV3-1 (or the pseudogene TRBV3-2) and TRBJ2-1; 9 bases fit TRBD2. Germline loops: CDR1 LGHDT, CDR2 YNNKEL (reference sequence). V lost 5 bases to trimming and J lost 4 bases; unmatched junction nucleotides: 6. This CDR3 contains 15 residues. The CDR3 is CASSATSGPYNEQFF. As DNA, the CDR3 is TGTGCCAGCAGCGCAACTAGCGGGCCATACAATGAGCAGTTCTTC.

V usage is TRBV15 and J usage is TRBJ1-1, with D hard to call. V lost 1 base and J 1 base, leaving 7 bases between the germline ends. The CDR3 totals 14 residues. Germline V gene sequence: CDR1 LNHNV, CDR2 YYDKDF (reference sequence). CDR3 sequence: CATSRGWGNTEAFF. In DNA form, the CDR3 reads TGTGCCACCAGCAGAGGGTGGGGGAACACTGAAGCTTTCTTT.

The rearrangement uses TRBV7-5 and TRBJ2-7; whether TRBD1, the table's D call, matches the DNA was not checked. TRBV7-5 is tagged as a pseudogene. The CDR3 spans 20 residues. The CDR3 DNA sequence: TGTGCCAGAAGTTTGGTTACTACCGGGACAGCCACCGAGGGGCCCTACGAGCAGTACTTC. Amino acids: CARSLVTTGTATEGPYEQYF.

This clone appeared once. V and J are TRBV20-1 and TRBJ2-1, with D possibly matching TRBD2 (6 bases). The CDR3 has 11 amino acids. Germline CDR1 DFQATT, CDR2 SNEGSKA (reference sequence). V was shortened by 0 bases and J by 12 bases, with 9 bases between the two germline ends. CDR3 sequence: CSAREEGGQFF. CDR3 in DNA: TGCAGTGCTAGAGAGGAGGGTGGGCAGTTCTTC.

This CDR3 is CASSPKTTGNYGYTF. The CDR3 bases are TGTGCCAGCAGCCCCAAAACGACAGGGAACTATGGCTACACCTTC. J is TRBJ1-2 and V is TRBV5-4, with 7 bases that match TRBD1. This CDR3 has 15 residues. The J segment lost 2 bases and the V segment lost 4 bases, leaving 8 bases of the junction unmatched. Germline V gene data show CDR1 as SGHNT and CDR2 as YYREEE (reference sequence).

The V and J genes are TRBV7-2 and TRBJ2-7, with 10 positions matching TRBD2. Trimming cost V 4 bases and J 4 bases; bases outside gene matches: 7. This CDR3 region has 15 residues. The germline V gene encodes CDR1 SGHTA and CDR2 FQGNSA. Written as DNA, the CDR3 is TGTGCCAGCAGCTCCCTGGCTAGCGGGAGATACGAGCAGTACTTC. Translating gives CASSSLASGRYEQYF.

The DNA for the CDR3 is TGCGCCAGCAGCTTGGGGGGATCCGGGGAGCTGTTTTTT. This translates into CASSLGGSGELFF. The gene calls are TRBV5-1 and TRBJ2-2; D unresolved. The V and J ends lost 0 bases and 6 bases respectively, with 6 bases between them. Germline assignment: CDR1 SGHRS and CDR2 YFSETQ. The CDR3 totals 13 residues.

This sequence joins TRBV4-1 and TRBJ2-7; the D gene is possibly TRBD1 (7 bases). Germline values: CDR1 MGHRA, CDR2 YSYEKL. Trimming removed 3 bases at V and 0 bases at J, with 15 bases between. CDR3 length: 16 residues. CDR3 amino acids: CASSQRDRDSSYEQYF. CDR3 bases: TGCGCCAGCAGCCAGCGGGACCGGGACAGCTCCTACGAGCAGTACTTC.

The chain links TRBV19 to TRBJ2-3; tentatively, D is TRBD1 or TRBD2 (7 bases each). Germline V gene data show CDR1 as LNHDA and CDR2 as SQIVND (reference sequence). Trimming took off 5 bases at V and 4 bases at J, with 16 bases between the two ends. CDR3 length: 15 residues. The CDR3 nucleotides read TGTGCCAGTAGTTTGCAGGGGGGGAGCGCAGATACGCAGTATTTT. It translates to CASSLQGGSADTQYF.

This chain connects TRBV25-1 to TRBJ1-1; tentatively, D is TRBD1 (6 bases). The CDR3 is 13 residues long. CDR1 and CDR2 (germline): MGHDK, SYGVNS. The V and J ends lost 6 bases and 3 bases respectively, with 11 bases between them. CDR3 in DNA: TGTGCCAGCAGGGCGGGGGCATACACTGAAGCTTTCTTT. Residues: CASRAGAYTEAFF. The full variable domain, in which reference TRBV25-1 and TRBJ1-1 provide the parts outside the CDR3, is EADIYQTPRYLVIGTGKKITLECSQTMGHDKMYWYQQDPGMELHLIHYSYGVNSTEKGDLSSESTVSRIRTEHFPLTLESARPSHTSQYLCASRAGAYTEAFFGQGTRLTVV.

In its sample, this clone was seen a few times. The chain has TRBV3-1 (or the pseudogene TRBV3-2) and TRBJ1-2; D might be TRBD1 (5 bases). There are 15 residues in the CDR3. Between the trimmed V and J ends, which lost 1 base and 4 bases, there was a span of 13 bases. From germline, CDR1 is LGHDT and CDR2 YNNKEL (reference sequence). The CDR3 loop reads CASSQVPQTAYGYTF. In DNA, the CDR3 is TGTGCCAGCAGCCAAGTTCCGCAGACAGCCTATGGCTACACCTTC.